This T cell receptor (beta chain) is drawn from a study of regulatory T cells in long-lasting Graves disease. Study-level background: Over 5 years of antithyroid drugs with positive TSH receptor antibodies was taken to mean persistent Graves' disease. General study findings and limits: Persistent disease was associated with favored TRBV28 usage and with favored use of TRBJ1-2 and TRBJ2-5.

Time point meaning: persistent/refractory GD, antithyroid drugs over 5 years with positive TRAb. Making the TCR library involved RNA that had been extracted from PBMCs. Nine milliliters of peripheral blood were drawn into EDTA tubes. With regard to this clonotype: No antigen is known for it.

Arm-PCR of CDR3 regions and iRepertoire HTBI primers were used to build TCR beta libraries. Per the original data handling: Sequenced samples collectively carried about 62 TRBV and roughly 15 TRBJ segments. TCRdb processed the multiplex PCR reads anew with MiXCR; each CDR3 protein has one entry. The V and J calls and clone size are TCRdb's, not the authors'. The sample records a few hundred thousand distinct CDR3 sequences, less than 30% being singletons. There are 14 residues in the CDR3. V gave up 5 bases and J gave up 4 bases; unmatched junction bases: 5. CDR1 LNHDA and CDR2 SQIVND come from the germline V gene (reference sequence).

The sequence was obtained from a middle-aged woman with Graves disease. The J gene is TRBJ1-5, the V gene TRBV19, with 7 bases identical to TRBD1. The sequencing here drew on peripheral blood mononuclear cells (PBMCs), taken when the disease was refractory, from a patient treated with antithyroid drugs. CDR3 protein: CASSPGTVNQPQHF. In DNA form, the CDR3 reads TGTGCCAGTAGTCCCGGGACAGTTAATCAGCCCCAGCATTTT.